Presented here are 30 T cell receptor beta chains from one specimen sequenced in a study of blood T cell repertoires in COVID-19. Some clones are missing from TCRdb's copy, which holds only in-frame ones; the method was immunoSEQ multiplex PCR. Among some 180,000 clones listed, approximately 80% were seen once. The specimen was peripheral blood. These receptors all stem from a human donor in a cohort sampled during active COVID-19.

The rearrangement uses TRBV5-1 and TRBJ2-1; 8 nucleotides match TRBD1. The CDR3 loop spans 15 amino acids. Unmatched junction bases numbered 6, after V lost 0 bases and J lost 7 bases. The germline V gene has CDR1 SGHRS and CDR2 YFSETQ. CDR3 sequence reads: CASSLEGQVSNEQFF. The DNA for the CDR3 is TGCGCCAGCAGCTTGGAGGGACAGGTTTCAAATGAGCAGTTCTTC. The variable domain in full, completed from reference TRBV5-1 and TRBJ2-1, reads KAGVTQTPRYLIKTRGQQVTLSCSPISGHRSVSWYQQTPGQGLQFLFEYFSETQRNKGNFPGRFSGRQFSNSRSEMNVSTLELGDSALYLCASSLEGQVSNEQFFGPGTRLTVL.

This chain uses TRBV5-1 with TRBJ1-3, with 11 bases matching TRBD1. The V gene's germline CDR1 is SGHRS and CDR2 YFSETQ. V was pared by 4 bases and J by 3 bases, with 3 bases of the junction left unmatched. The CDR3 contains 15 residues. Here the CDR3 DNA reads TGCGCCAGCAGCCCGGGGACAGGGGGTGGAAACACCATATATTTT. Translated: CASSPGTGGGNTIYF.

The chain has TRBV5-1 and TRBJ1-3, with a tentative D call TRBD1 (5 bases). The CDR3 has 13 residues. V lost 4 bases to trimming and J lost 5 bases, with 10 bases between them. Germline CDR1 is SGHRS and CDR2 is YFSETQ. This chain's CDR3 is CASSAGPRNTIYF. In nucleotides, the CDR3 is TGCGCCAGCAGCGCAGGGCCAAGAAACACCATATATTTT.

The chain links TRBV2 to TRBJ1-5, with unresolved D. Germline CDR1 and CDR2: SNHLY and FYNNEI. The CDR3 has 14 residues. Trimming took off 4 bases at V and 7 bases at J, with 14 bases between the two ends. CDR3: CASSATSQTQPQHF. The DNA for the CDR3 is TGTGCCAGCAGTGCGACAAGCCAAACGCAGCCCCAGCATTTT.

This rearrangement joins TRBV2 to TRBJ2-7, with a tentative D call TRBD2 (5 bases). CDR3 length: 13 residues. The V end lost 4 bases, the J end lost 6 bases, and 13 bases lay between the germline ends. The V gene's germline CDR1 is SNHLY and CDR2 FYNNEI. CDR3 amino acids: CASSADSFIEQYF. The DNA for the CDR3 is TGTGCCAGCAGTGCGGACTCGTTCATCGAGCAGTACTTC. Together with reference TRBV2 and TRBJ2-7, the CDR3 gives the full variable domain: EPEVTQTPSHQVTQMGQEVILRCVPISNHLYFYWYRQILGQKVEFLVSFYNNEISEKSEIFDDQFSVERPDGSNFTLKIRSTKLEDSAMYFCASSADSFIEQYFGPGTRLTVT.

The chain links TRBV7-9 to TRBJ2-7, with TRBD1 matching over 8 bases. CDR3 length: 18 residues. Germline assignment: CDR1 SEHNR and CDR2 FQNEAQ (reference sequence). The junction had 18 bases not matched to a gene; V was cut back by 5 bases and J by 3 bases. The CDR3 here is CASSRHPTPQGVSYEQYF. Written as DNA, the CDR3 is TGTGCCAGCAGCCGCCACCCGACTCCACAGGGGGTGAGCTACGAGCAGTACTTC. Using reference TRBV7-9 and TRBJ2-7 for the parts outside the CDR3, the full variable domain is DTGVSQNPRHKITKRGQNVTFRCDPISEHNRLYWYRQTLGQGPEFLTYFQNEAQLEKSRLLSDRFSAERPKGSFSTLEIQRTEQGDSAMYLCASSRHPTPQGVSYEQYFGPGTRLTVT.

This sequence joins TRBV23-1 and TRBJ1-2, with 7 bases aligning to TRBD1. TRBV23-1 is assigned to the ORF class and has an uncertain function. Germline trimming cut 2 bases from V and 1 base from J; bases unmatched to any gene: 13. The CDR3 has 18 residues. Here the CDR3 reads CASSQPHPRDSLNYGYTF. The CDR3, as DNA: TGCGCCAGCAGTCAACCGCATCCCCGGGACAGCCTTAACTATGGCTACACCTTC.

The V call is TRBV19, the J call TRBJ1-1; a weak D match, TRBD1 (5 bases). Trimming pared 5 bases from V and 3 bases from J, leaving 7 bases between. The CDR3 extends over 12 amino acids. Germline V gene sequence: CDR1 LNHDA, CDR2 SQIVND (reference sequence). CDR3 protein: CASSPGDTEAFF. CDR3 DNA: TGTGCCAGTAGTCCGGGGGACACTGAAGCTTTCTTT.

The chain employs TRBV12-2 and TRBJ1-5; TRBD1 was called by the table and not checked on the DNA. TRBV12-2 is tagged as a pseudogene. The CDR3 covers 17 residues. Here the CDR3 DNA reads TGTGCAAGTCGCTTAGCACCAGGGGGGTGGTGCAATCAGCCCCAGCATTTT. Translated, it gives CASRLAPGGWCNQPQHF.

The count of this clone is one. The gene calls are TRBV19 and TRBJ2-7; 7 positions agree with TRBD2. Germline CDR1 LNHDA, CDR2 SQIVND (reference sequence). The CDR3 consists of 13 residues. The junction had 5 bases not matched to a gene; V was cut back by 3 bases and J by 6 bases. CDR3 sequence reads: CASSISGGSEQYF. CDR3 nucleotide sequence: TGTGCCAGTAGTATTTCGGGAGGTAGCGAGCAGTACTTC.

The CDR3 region is CAISTDQGKNTEAFF. CDR3 nucleotide sequence: TGTGCCATCAGTACCGATCAGGGCAAGAACACTGAAGCTTTCTTT. V is TRBV10-3 and J is TRBJ1-1, with D possibly matching TRBD1 (5 bases). The germline V gene encodes CDR1 ENHRY and CDR2 SYGVKD. This CDR3 is built from 15 residues. V was clipped by 5 bases and J by 1 base, with 14 bases between them.

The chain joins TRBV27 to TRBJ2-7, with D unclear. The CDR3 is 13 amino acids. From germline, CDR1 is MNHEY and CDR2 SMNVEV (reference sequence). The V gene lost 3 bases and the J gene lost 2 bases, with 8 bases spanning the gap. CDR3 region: CASSFGQTYEQYF. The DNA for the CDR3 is TGTGCCAGCAGTTTTGGGCAAACCTACGAGCAGTACTTC.

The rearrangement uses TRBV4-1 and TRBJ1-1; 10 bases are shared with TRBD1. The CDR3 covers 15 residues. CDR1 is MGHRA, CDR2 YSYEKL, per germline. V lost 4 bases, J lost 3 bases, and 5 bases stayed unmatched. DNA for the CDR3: TGCGCCAGCAGCCCGACAGGGGGCGCGGACACTGAAGCTTTCTTT. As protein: CASSPTGGADTEAFF.

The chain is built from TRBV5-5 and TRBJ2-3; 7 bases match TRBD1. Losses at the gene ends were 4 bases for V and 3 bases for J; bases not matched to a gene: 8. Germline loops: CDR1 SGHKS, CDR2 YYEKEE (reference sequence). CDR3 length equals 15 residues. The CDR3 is CASSRTGLRTDTQYF. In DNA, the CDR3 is TGTGCCAGCAGCCGGACAGGCCTAAGGACAGATACGCAGTATTTT.

The CDR3 sequence is CASRHQGAGETQYF. The CDR3 region has the DNA TGTGCCAGCAGGCACCAGGGGGCGGGAGAGACCCAGTACTTC. The chain has TRBV2 and TRBJ2-5, with TRBD1 matching over 8 bases. The V and J ends lost 6 bases and 4 bases, in that order; junction bases with no gene match: 7. The CDR3 consists of 14 residues. Germline CDR1 and CDR2: SNHLY and FYNNEI.

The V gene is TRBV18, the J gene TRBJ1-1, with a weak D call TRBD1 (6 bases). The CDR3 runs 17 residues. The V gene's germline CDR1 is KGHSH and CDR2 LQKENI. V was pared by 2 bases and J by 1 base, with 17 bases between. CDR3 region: CASSPTGNVVWNTEAFF. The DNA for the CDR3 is TGTGCCAGCTCACCAACAGGGAATGTCGTATGGAACACTGAAGCTTTCTTT.

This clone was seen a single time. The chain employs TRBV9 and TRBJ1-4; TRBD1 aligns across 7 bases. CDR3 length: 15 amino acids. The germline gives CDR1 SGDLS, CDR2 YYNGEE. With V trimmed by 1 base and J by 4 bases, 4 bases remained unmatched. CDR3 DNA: TGTGCCAGCAGCGTAAGGGACAGCAATAATGAAAAACTGTTTTTT. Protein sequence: CASSVRDSNNEKLFF. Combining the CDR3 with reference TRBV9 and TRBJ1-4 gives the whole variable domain DSGVTQTPKHLITATGQRVTLRCSPRSGDLSVYWYQQSLDQGLQFLIQYYNGEERAKGNILERFSAQQFPDLHSELNLSSLELGDSALYFCASSVRDSNNEKLFFGSGTQLSVL.

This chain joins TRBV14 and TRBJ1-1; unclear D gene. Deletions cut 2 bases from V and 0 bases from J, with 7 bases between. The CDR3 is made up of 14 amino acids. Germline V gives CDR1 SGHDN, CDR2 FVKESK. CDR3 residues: CASSQRGLNTEAFF. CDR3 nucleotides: TGTGCCAGCAGCCAAAGAGGGCTGAACACTGAAGCTTTCTTT.

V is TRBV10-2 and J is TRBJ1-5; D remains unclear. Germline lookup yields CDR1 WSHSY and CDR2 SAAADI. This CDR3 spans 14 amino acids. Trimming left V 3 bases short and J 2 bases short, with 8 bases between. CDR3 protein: CASSDWPGNQPQHF. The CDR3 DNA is TGCGCCAGCAGTGATTGGCCAGGCAATCAGCCCCAGCATTTT.

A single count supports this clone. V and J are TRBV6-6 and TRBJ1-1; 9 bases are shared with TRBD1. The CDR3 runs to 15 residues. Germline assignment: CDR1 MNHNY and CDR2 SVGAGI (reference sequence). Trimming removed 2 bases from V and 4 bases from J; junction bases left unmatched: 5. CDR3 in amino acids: CASSYPGTGSTEAFF. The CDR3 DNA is TGTGCCAGCAGTTACCCTGGGACAGGGTCCACTGAAGCTTTCTTT.

This CDR3 is CASSLSGKGGLTDTQYF. The CDR3 nucleotides read TGCGCCAGCAGCTTAAGCGGGAAGGGGGGATTGACAGATACGCAGTATTTT. The rearrangement uses TRBV5-1 and TRBJ2-3; D possibly corresponds to TRBD2 (7 bases). Trimming took 2 bases from V and 3 from J, leaving 19 bases between them. CDR1 is SGHRS, CDR2 YFSETQ, per germline. The CDR3 extends over 17 amino acids.

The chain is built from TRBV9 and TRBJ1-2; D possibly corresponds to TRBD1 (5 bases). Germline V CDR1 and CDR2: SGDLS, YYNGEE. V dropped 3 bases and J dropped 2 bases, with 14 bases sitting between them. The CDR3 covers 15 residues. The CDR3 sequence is CASSASLAGNYGYTF. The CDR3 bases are TGTGCCAGCAGCGCATCGCTGGCAGGGAACTATGGCTACACCTTC. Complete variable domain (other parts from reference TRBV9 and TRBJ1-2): DSGVTQTPKHLITATGQRVTLRCSPRSGDLSVYWYQQSLDQGLQFLIQYYNGEERAKGNILERFSAQQFPDLHSELNLSSLELGDSALYFCASSASLAGNYGYTFGSGTRLTVV.

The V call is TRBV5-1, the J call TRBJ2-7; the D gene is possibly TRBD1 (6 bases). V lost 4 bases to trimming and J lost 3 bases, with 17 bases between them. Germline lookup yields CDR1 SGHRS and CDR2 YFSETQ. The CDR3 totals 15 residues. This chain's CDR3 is CASSPLAGDNYEQYF. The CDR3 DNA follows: TGCGCCAGCAGCCCCCTGGCAGGGGACAACTACGAGCAGTACTTC.

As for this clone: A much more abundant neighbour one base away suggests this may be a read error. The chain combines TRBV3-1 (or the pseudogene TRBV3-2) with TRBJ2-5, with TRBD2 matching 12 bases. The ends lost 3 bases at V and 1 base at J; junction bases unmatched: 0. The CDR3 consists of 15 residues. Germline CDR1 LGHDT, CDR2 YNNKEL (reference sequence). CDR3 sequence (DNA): TGTGCCAGCAGCCAGACTAGCGGGGGCCAAGAGACCCAGTACTTC. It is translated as CASSQTSGGQETQYF.

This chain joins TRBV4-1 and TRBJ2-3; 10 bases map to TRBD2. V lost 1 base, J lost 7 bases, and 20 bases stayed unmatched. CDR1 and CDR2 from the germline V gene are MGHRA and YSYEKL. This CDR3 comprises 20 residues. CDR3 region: CASSQVNSLRAGTSVYTQYF. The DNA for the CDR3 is TGCGCCAGCAGCCAAGTTAACTCCCTAAGAGCCGGGACTAGCGTGTATACGCAGTATTTT.

This CDR3 reads CASSLGPGYTF. The CDR3 DNA is TGTGCCAGCAGTTTAGGGCCGGGCTACACCTTC. The V call is TRBV12-3 or TRBV12-4, the J call TRBJ1-2; D ambiguous. Trimming removed 1 base at V and 8 bases at J, with 5 bases between. This CDR3 region has 11 residues.

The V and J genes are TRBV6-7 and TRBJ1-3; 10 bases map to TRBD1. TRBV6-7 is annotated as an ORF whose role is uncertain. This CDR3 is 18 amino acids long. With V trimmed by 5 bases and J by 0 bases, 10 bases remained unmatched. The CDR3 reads CASSLRTGGTPSGNTIYF. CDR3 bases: TGTGCCAGCAGTCTCCGGACAGGGGGTACACCCTCTGGAAACACCATATATTTT.

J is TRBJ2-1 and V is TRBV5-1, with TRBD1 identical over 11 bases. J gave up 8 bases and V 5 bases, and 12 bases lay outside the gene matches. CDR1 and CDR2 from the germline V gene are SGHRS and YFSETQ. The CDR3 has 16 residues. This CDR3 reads CASSRDRGGPGYEQFF. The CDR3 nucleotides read TGCGCCAGCAGTCGGGACAGGGGGGGACCCGGGTATGAGCAGTTCTTC.

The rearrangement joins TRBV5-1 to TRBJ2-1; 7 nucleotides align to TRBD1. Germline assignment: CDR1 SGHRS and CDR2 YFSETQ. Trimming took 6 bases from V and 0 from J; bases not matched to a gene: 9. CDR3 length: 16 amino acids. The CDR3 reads CASTFTPGGSYNEQFF. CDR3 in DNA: TGCGCCAGCACCTTTACCCCAGGGGGCTCCTACAATGAGCAGTTCTTC.

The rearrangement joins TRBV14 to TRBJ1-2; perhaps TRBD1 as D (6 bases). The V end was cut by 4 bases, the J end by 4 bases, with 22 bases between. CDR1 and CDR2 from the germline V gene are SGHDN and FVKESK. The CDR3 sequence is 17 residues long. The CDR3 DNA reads TGTGCCAGCAGCCTCCGGACAGCCTCCGGGGTGGGCTATGGCTACACCTTC. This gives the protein CASSLRTASGVGYGYTF.